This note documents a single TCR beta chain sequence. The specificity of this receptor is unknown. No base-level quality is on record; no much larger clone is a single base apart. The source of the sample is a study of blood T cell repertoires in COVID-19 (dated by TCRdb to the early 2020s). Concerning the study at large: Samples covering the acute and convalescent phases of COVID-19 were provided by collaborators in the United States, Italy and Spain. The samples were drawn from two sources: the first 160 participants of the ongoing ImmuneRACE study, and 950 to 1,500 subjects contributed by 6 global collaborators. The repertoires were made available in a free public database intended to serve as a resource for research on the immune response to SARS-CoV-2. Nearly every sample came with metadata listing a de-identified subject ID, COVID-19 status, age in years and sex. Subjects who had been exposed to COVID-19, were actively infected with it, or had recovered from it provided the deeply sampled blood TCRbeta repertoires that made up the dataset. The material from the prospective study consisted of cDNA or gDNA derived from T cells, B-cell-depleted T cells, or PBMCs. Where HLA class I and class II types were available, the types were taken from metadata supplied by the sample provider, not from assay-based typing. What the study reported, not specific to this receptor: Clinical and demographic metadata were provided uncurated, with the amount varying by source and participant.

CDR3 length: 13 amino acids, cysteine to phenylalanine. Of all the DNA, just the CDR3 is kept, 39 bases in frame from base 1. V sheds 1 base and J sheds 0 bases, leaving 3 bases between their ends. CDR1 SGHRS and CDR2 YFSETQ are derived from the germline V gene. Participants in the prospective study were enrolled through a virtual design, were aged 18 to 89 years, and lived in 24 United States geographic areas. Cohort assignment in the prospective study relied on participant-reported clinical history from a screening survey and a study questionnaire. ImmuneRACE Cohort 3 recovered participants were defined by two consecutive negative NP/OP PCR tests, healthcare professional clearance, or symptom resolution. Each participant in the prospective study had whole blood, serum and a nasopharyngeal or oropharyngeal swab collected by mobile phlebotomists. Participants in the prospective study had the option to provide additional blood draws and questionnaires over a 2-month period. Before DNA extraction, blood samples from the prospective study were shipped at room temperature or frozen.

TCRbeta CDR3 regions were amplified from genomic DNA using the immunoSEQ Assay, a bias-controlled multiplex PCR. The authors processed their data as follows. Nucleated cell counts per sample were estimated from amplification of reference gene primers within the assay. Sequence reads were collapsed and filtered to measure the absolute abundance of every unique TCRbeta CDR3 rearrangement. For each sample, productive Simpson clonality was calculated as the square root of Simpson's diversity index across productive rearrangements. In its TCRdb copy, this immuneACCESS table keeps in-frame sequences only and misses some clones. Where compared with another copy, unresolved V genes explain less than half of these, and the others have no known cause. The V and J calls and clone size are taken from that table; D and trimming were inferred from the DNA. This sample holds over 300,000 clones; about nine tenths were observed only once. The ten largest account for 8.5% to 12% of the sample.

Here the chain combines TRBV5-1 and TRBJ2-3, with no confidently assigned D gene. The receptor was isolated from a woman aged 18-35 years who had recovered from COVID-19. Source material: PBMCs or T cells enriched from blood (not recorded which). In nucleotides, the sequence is TGCGCCAGCAGCTTGAGCAGCACAGATACGCAGTATTTT. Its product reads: CASSLSSTDTQYF.